These 32 T cell receptor beta chains were sequenced from one sample in a study of T cells in Graves' hyperthyroidism and ophthalmopathy. Regions amplified from RNA transcripts were the TCR beta CDR3 regions. First-round RT-PCR targeting the TCR CDR3 was performed with the HTBI primer set. One entry per CDR3 protein, called by TCRdb with MiXCR from the multiplex PCR reads. This table has roughly 400,000 distinct CDR3 sequences, 20% to 30% appearing once. Sample: blood. The receptors derive from a man over 45 with Graves' hyperthyroidism.

This clonotype was counted many times. The chain links TRBV7-8 to TRBJ2-5; 9 bases fit TRBD2. Looked up from germline, CDR1 is SGHVS and CDR2 is FQNEAQ. Unmatched junction bases numbered 12, after V lost 5 bases and J lost 5 bases. The CDR3 contains 16 residues. CDR3 bases: TGTGCCAGCAGCCCACGGGTAGCGGGAGTTGATGAGACCCAGTACTTC. Translating gives CASSPRVAGVDETQYF.

This clonotype has a handful of counts. The DNA for the CDR3 is TGTGCCAGCAGTAATCGGGACCCCCCCTTCAAGCAGTACTTC. It encodes CASSNRDPPFKQYF. The chain carries TRBV27 and TRBJ2-7; D might be TRBD1 or TRBD2, each matching 5 bases. Germline assignment: CDR1 MNHEY and CDR2 SMNVEV (reference sequence). This CDR3 comprises 14 residues. V shed 5 bases and J shed 8 bases, with 19 bases lying between them.

The chain combines TRBV5-1 with TRBJ1-2; D gene uncertain. The CDR3 totals 15 residues. Trimming removed 0 bases at V and 5 bases at J, with 14 bases between. Germline assignment: CDR1 SGHRS and CDR2 YFSETQ. The CDR3 coding sequence is TGCGCCAGCAGCTTGGCGGGCAGTTTCAGTTATGGCTACACCTTC. Protein: CASSLAGSFSYGYTF.

The rearrangement joins TRBV20-1 to TRBJ2-7; 12 bases are a match to TRBD2. Trimming cost V 0 bases and J 5 bases; bases outside gene matches: 2. CDR1 is DFQATT, CDR2 SNEGSKA, per germline (reference sequence). This CDR3 has 14 residues. The CDR3: CSARDASGRDEQYF. Here the CDR3 DNA reads TGCAGTGCTAGAGACGCTAGCGGGAGGGACGAGCAGTACTTC.

This clonotype was found many times. The chain joins TRBV10-3 to TRBJ1-2, with TRBD1 as a possible D gene (5 bases). Trimming cost V 6 bases and J 4 bases, with 9 bases left between them. CDR1 is ENHRY, CDR2 SYGVKD, per germline. This CDR3 contains 12 residues. The CDR3 DNA reads as TGTGCCATCAGACGGGACGTCTATGGCTACACCTTC. Its protein product is CAIRRDVYGYTF.

This clonotype was found many times. This chain links TRBV7-2 with TRBJ2-7; TRBD1 matches 11 bases. Germline-derived CDR1 and CDR2 are SGHTA and FQGNSA. V lost 5 bases, J lost 6 bases, and 6 bases stayed unmatched. The CDR3 has 14 amino acids. CDR3 in amino acids: CASSKPGQGGEQYF. CDR3 bases: TGTGCCAGCAGCAAGCCGGGACAGGGGGGCGAGCAGTACTTC.

The V call is TRBV7-2, the J call TRBJ2-4; 8 bases map to TRBD2. The CDR3 extends over 17 amino acids. Germline V gene lookup returns CDR1 SGHTA and CDR2 FQGNSA. Losses at the gene ends were 1 base for V and 2 bases for J; bases not matched to a gene: 7. CDR3 amino acids: CASSLDPGGGPKNIQYF. The CDR3 DNA reads as TGTGCCAGCAGCTTAGATCCGGGGGGGGGTCCCAAAAACATTCAGTACTTC.

This clonotype was picked up a small number of times. The chain recombines TRBV7-3 with TRBJ1-1; no reliable D call. The CDR3 sequence is 13 residues long. Trimming pared 6 bases from V and 2 bases from J, leaving 10 bases between. CDR1 SGHTA and CDR2 FQGTGA come from the germline V gene. The CDR3 protein is CASSLGYNTEAFF. In DNA form, the CDR3 reads TGTGCCAGCAGTCTCGGATATAACACTGAAGCTTTCTTT.

The chain uses TRBV7-9 and TRBJ2-1, with 8 bases matching TRBD2. This CDR3 is 15 amino acids long. The germline V gene encodes CDR1 SEHNR and CDR2 FQNEAQ (reference sequence). Trimming removed 5 bases from V and 4 bases from J; junction bases left unmatched: 7. The CDR3 DNA follows: TGTGCCAGCAGCCCGGGGGGGCCCTCATACAATGAGCAGTTCTTC. Translation gives CASSPGGPSYNEQFF.

The table lists this clonotype with many counts. The chain couples TRBV11-1 to TRBJ2-1; the D is unclear. Germline V gene sequence: CDR1 SGHAT, CDR2 FQDESV (reference sequence). The CDR3 has 17 amino acids. The ends were cut back, 2 bases at V and 0 bases at J, with 14 bases in the middle. The CDR3 nucleotides are TGTGCCAGCAGCTTAAGAGGCAGGCTGAGCTCCTACAATGAGCAGTTCTTC. It encodes CASSLRGRLSSYNEQFF.

The table lists this clonotype with many counts. The rearrangement links TRBV27 to TRBJ2-2; perhaps D is TRBD1 or TRBD2 (5 bases each). Trimming pared 5 bases from V and 6 bases from J, leaving 19 bases between. This CDR3 spans 16 amino acids. Germline lookup yields CDR1 MNHEY and CDR2 SMNVEV (reference sequence). In DNA form, the CDR3 reads TGTGCCAGCAGTCCAATGGGGGAAATTGTGGCCGGGGAGCTGTTTTTT. Residues: CASSPMGEIVAGELFF.

The chain couples TRBV20-1 to TRBJ2-7; 13 positions agree with TRBD2. The V gene end was trimmed by 4 bases and the J gene end by 6 bases; junction bases not matched to a gene: 9. The germline V gene has CDR1 DFQATT and CDR2 SNEGSKA (reference sequence). The CDR3 loop spans 15 amino acids. This CDR3 reads CSATRTSGRASEQYF. The CDR3 region has the DNA TGCAGTGCTACCCGAACTAGCGGGAGGGCCTCCGAGCAGTACTTC.

The gene calls are TRBV20-1 and TRBJ2-7; 9 bases match TRBD1. The V gene end was trimmed by 0 bases and the J gene end by 2 bases; junction bases not matched to a gene: 5. From germline, CDR1 is DFQATT and CDR2 SNEGSKA (reference sequence). The CDR3 extends over 15 amino acids. The CDR3 sequence is CSARDRGTGPYEQYF. The CDR3 DNA reads as TGCAGTGCTAGAGATCGTGGGACAGGGCCCTACGAGCAGTACTTC.

The chain carries TRBV4-1 and TRBJ2-2; 9 bases fit TRBD2. The CDR3 runs 17 residues. After removal of 0 bases from V and 3 bases from J, the junction contained 5 bases not matched to a gene. CDR1 is MGHRA and CDR2 is YSYEKL in the germline V gene. DNA of the CDR3: TGCGCCAGCAGCCAAGATCGGCTAGCGGGATACACCGGGGAGCTGTTTTTT. Its protein is CASSQDRLAGYTGELFF.

The sample holds many counts of this clonotype. The chain has TRBV28 and TRBJ2-5; 7 positions match TRBD2. CDR1 MDHEN and CDR2 SYDVKM come from the germline V gene. Unmatched junction bases numbered 11, after V lost 6 bases and J lost 4 bases. CDR3 length equals 15 residues. CDR3 sequence reads: CASRGGLTVRETQYF. As DNA, the CDR3 is TGTGCCAGCAGGGGGGGACTAACTGTCAGAGAGACCCAGTACTTC. The full variable domain, its missing parts supplied by reference TRBV28 and TRBJ2-5, is DVKVTQSSRYLVKRTGEKVFLECVQDMDHENMFWYRQDPGLGLRLIYFSYDVKMKEKGDIPEGYSVSREKKERFSLILESASTNQTSMYLCASRGGLTVRETQYFGPGTRLLVL.

This clonotype was recorded a few times. The chain joins TRBV20-1 to TRBJ2-5; D remains ambiguous. The germline gives CDR1 DFQATT, CDR2 SNEGSKA (reference sequence). V was shortened by 7 bases and J by 4 bases, with 16 bases between the two germline ends. The CDR3 extends over 13 amino acids. CDR3 sequence reads: CSGRMGSSETQYF. The CDR3, as DNA: TGCAGTGGTCGGATGGGTTCGTCAGAGACCCAGTACTTC.

The chain links TRBV3-1 to TRBJ1-1; D unresolved. The CDR3 runs 14 residues. Germline V gene data show CDR1 as LGHDT and CDR2 as YNNKEL (reference sequence). Trimming pared 3 bases from V and 5 bases from J, leaving 13 bases between. The CDR3 nucleotides read TGTGCCAGCAGCCAGGACTCTAGCGGGACTGAAGCTTTCTTT. Translation: CASSQDSSGTEAFF.

CDR3 DNA sequence: TGTGCCAGCAGCCCAATGGGTCAGAAAGAGACCCAGTACTTC. Translated, it gives CASSPMGQKETQYF. This chain links TRBV7-9 with TRBJ2-5; no clear D. The germline gives CDR1 SEHNR, CDR2 FQNEAQ (reference sequence). Between the trimmed V and J ends, which lost 5 bases and 3 bases, there was a span of 13 bases. This CDR3 contains 14 residues.

This clonotype occurred a few times. The gene calls are TRBV6-1 and TRBJ2-2; 11 nucleotides align to TRBD2. Germline V gene lookup returns CDR1 MNHNS and CDR2 SASEGT. The CDR3 contains 16 residues. J gave up 5 bases and V 5 bases, and 7 bases lay outside the gene matches. As DNA, the CDR3 is TGTGCCAGCAGTCACCTAGCGGGAGGAGGGACCGGGGAGCTGTTTTTT. Translation: CASSHLAGGGTGELFF.

The chain is built from TRBV3-1 and TRBJ2-4, with 11 positions matching TRBD2. The length of the CDR3 is 14 residues. Trimming at V came to 0 bases and at J to 12 bases, leaving 4 bases not matched to a gene. Germline CDR1 is LGHDT and CDR2 is YNNKEL (reference sequence). This CDR3 reads CASSQEGTSGSQYF. CDR3 coding DNA: TGTGCCAGCAGCCAAGAGGGTACTAGCGGGAGTCAGTACTTC.

This clonotype showed up just a few times. The gene calls are TRBV12-3 or TRBV12-4 and TRBJ2-7, with D hard to call. V lost 6 bases to trimming and J lost 5 bases, with 17 bases between them. The CDR3 totals 14 residues. CDR3: CASSINGLRNEQYF. CDR3 DNA: TGTGCCAGCAGCATTAACGGGCTCCGCAACGAGCAGTACTTC.

This clonotype has ten or more counts. The V call is TRBV30, the J call TRBJ2-1; 7 bases map to TRBD1. Trimming cost V 5 bases and J 1 base; bases outside gene matches: 5. The CDR3 loop spans 14 amino acids. Per germline, CDR1 GTSNPN and CDR2 SVGIG (reference sequence). The CDR3 DNA reads as TGTGCCTGGGGGGGACAGACTTCCTACAATGAGCAGTTCTTC. Amino acids: CAWGGQTSYNEQFF.

Ten or more counts support this clonotype. This chain links TRBV6-1 with TRBJ1-1; D call uncertain. Between the trimmed V and J ends, which lost 1 base and 3 bases, there was a span of 9 bases. CDR1 and CDR2 from the germline V gene are MNHNS and SASEGT. The CDR3 has 14 residues. The CDR3 DNA follows: TGTGCCAGCAGTGAAGGACTGCCTGACACTGAAGCTTTCTTT. Translating it yields CASSEGLPDTEAFF.

V and J are TRBV12-3 or TRBV12-4 and TRBJ2-2; TRBD1 matches at 7 bases. Trimming at V came to 5 bases and at J to 6 bases, leaving 9 bases not matched to a gene. The CDR3 is 15 residues long. The CDR3: CASSVKDRPPGELFF. DNA of the CDR3: TGTGCCAGCAGTGTGAAGGACAGGCCCCCCGGGGAGCTGTTTTTT.

The V call is TRBV13, the J call TRBJ2-7; 10 nucleotides align to TRBD2. CDR3 length: 15 amino acids. Looked up from germline, CDR1 is PRHDT and CDR2 is FYEKMQ (reference sequence). The V segment lost 8 bases and the J segment 7 bases; nucleotides outside the gene matches: 14. The DNA for the CDR3 is TGTGCCAGCTCCTTAGGACTAGCGGCCAGTAGGGAGCAGTACTTC. It encodes CASSLGLAASREQYF.

This clonotype was observed at least ten times. CDR3 protein: CASTPQGASGRLAGGPGGVQYF. CDR3 bases: TGTGCCAGCACCCCACAGGGGGCATCGGGCCGACTAGCGGGAGGGCCCGGAGGCGTTCAGTACTTC. The V call is TRBV28, the J call TRBJ2-4; 14 nucleotides agree with TRBD2. From germline, CDR1 is MDHEN and CDR2 SYDVKM. The CDR3 is made up of 22 amino acids. V dropped 7 bases and J dropped 11; count of bases not matched to a gene: 31.

At least ten counts were recorded for this clonotype. The chain joins TRBV12-3 or TRBV12-4 to TRBJ2-3; 8 nucleotides agree with TRBD2. With 5 bases clipped from V and 0 bases from J, the junction kept 1 base outside the gene matches. The CDR3 covers 14 residues. DNA of the CDR3: TGTGCCAGCAGTCCTAGCGGGAGCACAGATACGCAGTATTTT. It specifies CASSPSGSTDTQYF.

This clonotype occurred many times. The chain links TRBV12-3 or TRBV12-4 to TRBJ2-7, with TRBD2 as a possible D gene (6 bases). The CDR3 is made up of 12 amino acids. Trimming stripped 6 bases from V and 4 bases from J, with 10 bases between. DNA for the CDR3: TGTGCCAGCAGACGGGGGAATTACGAGCAGTACTTC. Translation gives CASRRGNYEQYF.

This clonotype has just a few counts. The J gene is TRBJ1-5, the V gene TRBV5-5; D is perhaps TRBD1 (5 bases). The CDR3 extends over 13 amino acids. The germline V gene has CDR1 SGHKS and CDR2 YYEKEE (reference sequence). V lost 4 bases and J lost 9, with 14 bases in between. The CDR3 region has the DNA TGTGCCAGCAGCGGGGGGAGTAGAAGGCCCCAGCATTTT. It translates to CASSGGSRRPQHF.

This clonotype showed up many times. The rearrangement uses TRBV2 and TRBJ1-2; 9 bases are a match to TRBD1. V lost 7 bases to trimming and J lost 3 bases; unmatched junction nucleotides: 6. The CDR3 spans 14 residues. Germline assignment: CDR1 SNHLY and CDR2 FYNNEI. The CDR3: CASIRDRAHYGYTF. Here the CDR3 DNA reads TGTGCCAGCATCCGGGACAGGGCACACTATGGCTACACCTTC.

The rearrangement joins TRBV7-9 to TRBJ2-1, with D possibly TRBD2 on 6 matching bases. Trimming took 5 bases from V and 5 from J, leaving 10 bases between them. The CDR3 is 13 residues long. The germline V gene has CDR1 SEHNR and CDR2 FQNEAQ (reference sequence). The CDR3 sequence is CASSRESHNEQFF. CDR3 bases: TGTGCCAGCAGCCGGGAGTCCCACAATGAGCAGTTCTTC.

The chain couples TRBV30 to TRBJ2-2, with D hard to call. The CDR3 runs 14 residues. V was cut by 2 bases and J by 5 bases, with 12 bases left in between. Germline assignment: CDR1 GTSNPN and CDR2 SVGIG (reference sequence). The DNA for the CDR3 is TGTGCCTGGAGTAAAGACTTTACGACCGGGGAGCTGTTTTTT. Translated: CAWSKDFTTGELFF.